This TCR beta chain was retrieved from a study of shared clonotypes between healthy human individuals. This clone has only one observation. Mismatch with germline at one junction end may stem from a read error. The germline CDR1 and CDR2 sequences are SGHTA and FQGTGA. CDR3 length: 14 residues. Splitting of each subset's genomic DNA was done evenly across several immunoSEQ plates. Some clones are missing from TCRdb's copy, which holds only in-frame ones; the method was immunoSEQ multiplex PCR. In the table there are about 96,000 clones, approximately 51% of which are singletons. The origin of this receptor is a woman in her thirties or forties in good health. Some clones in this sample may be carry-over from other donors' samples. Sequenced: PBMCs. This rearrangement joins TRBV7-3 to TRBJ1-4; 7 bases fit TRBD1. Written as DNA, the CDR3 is TGTGCCAGCAGCTCCTTGGACAGGATTGAAACACTGTTTTTT. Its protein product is CASSSLDRIETLFF.